This passage covers 5 T cell receptor beta chains from one sample sequenced in a study of cytomegalovirus exposure and HLA in healthy donors. The protocol was immunoSEQ multiplex PCR, while the TCRdb copy is restricted to in-frame clones and leaves out a portion. The sample records 150,000 to 200,000 clones, roughly 77% being singletons. Sequenced: PBMCs. These receptors came from a woman in her thirties in good health and CMV-seronegative.

This rearrangement joins TRBV7-2 to TRBJ2-7; TRBD2 agrees at 7 bases. The CDR3 contains 15 residues. Germline CDR1 SGHTA, CDR2 FQGNSA. V lost 6 bases and J lost 7; bases outside the gene matches: 15. In DNA form, the CDR3 reads TGTGCCAGCAGACCAGACAGCGGGGTAGTGGGGGAGCAGTACTTC. Amino acid sequence: CASRPDSGVVGEQYF.

The CDR3 spells CASRSDRGKNTDTQYF. DNA of the CDR3: TGTGCCAGCAGATCGGACAGGGGGAAAAACACAGATACGCAGTATTTT. This sequence joins TRBV2 and TRBJ2-3; 10 bases map to TRBD1. Losses at the gene ends were 6 bases for V and 2 bases for J; bases not matched to a gene: 8. The CDR3 runs to 16 residues. The germline gives CDR1 SNHLY, CDR2 FYNNEI. Full variable domain (outside the CDR3, taken from reference TRBV2 and TRBJ2-3): EPEVTQTPSHQVTQMGQEVILRCVPISNHLYFYWYRQILGQKVEFLVSFYNNEISEKSEIFDDQFSVERPDGSNFTLKIRSTKLEDSAMYFCASRSDRGKNTDTQYFGPGTRLTVL.

This CDR3 reads CASSLGTSVGYNEQFF. The CDR3 nucleotides read TGTGCCAGCAGCCTCGGGACTAGCGTTGGCTACAATGAGCAGTTCTTC. The chain is built from TRBV7-9 and TRBJ2-1; 10 nucleotides align to TRBD2. The ends lost 5 bases at V and 3 bases at J; junction bases unmatched: 7. The CDR3 length is 16 residues. CDR1 SEHNR and CDR2 FQNEAQ come from the germline V gene (reference sequence).

J is TRBJ1-5 and V is TRBV7-9, with D unclear. In germline, CDR1 is SEHNR, CDR2 FQNEAQ (reference sequence). This CDR3 contains 13 residues. The V end lost 5 bases, the J end lost 3 bases, and 8 bases lay between the germline ends. The chain's CDR3 is CASSRETNQPQHF. The CDR3 DNA reads as TGTGCCAGCAGCCGGGAAACCAATCAGCCCCAGCATTTT.

A remark on this clone: Other DNA sequences in this sample translate to the same CDR3. The chain couples TRBV5-1 to TRBJ1-1; 7 bases match TRBD1. The V gene's germline CDR1 is SGHRS and CDR2 YFSETQ. The CDR3 runs 14 residues. The V and J ends lost 0 bases and 6 bases, in that order; junction bases with no gene match: 5. The CDR3 region has the DNA TGCGCCAGCAGCTTGGGACAGGGCGTTGCTGAAGCTTTCTTT. Its protein is CASSLGQGVAEAFF.